This T cell receptor beta chain came from a study of response to subunit inactivated influenza vaccine. Broader study findings: There was a suggestion from the authors that each seasonal influenza vaccination recruits few new T cells.

This clonotype was counted between two and nine times. Its antigen is not identified. TCRdb called the RT-PCR reads again in MiXCR, with one record for every CDR3 protein. The sample has some 640,000 distinct CDR3 sequences, approximately 13% seen once. CDR1 and CDR2 (germline): LGHNA, YNFKEQ. V lost 3 bases, J lost 2 bases, and 7 bases stayed unmatched. CDR3 length: 15 amino acids. Sample: PBMCs from blood, taken 14 to 15 days before vaccination. The chain uses TRBV4-2 and TRBJ2-7; 7 nucleotides align to TRBD1. The sequence came from a man aged 50-60 years who received an inactivated influenza vaccine. CDR3 residues: CASSHLPGQTYEQYF. The CDR3 region has the DNA TGTGCCAGCAGCCACTTACCGGGACAGACCTACGAGCAGTACTTC.